A selection of T cell receptor beta chains follows, all from one sample in a study of blood T cells in healthy people across ages. Each CDR3 protein is one row after TCRdb ran MiXCR on the 5' RACE reads. The sample records 600,000 or so distinct CDR3 sequences, 40% to 55% being singletons. The sequenced sample consisted of blood. The source is an elderly man in good health. CDR3s include the opening cysteine and the closing phenylalanine or tryptophan. D genes are given only for firm matches. Clone size is shown for a subset of rows, as once, few, many or a class of expanded clone.

size,J,length,D,V,CDR3,DNA
-,TRBJ1-6,12,-,TRBV6-6,CASSSDSSPLHF,TGTGCCAGCAGTTCAGACAGTTCACCCCTCCACTTT
few,TRBJ1-2,14,-,TRBV2,CASTEVQSGYGYTF,TGTGCCAGCACGGAGGTGCAGTCGGGATATGGCTACACCTTC
few,TRBJ2-7,13,TRBD1,TRBV2,CASRPQGLDEQYF,TGTGCCAGCAGACCACAGGGGCTTGACGAGCAGTACTTC
-,TRBJ2-5,12,-,TRBV15,CATSRVRETQYF,TGTGCCACCAGCAGGGTTCGGGAGACCCAGTACTTC
few,TRBJ2-3,14,TRBD1,TRBV9,CASSEQGARDTQYF,TGTGCCAGCAGCGAACAGGGGGCAAGAGATACGCAGTATTTT
-,TRBJ2-1,14,-,TRBV30,CAWSGAYLYNEQFF,TGTGCCTGGAGCGGGGCCTACCTTTACAATGAGCAGTTCTTC
few,TRBJ2-3,12,TRBD2,TRBV6-5,CATRRGADTQYF,TGTGCCACCCGACGGGGGGCAGATACGCAGTATTTT
-,TRBJ1-5,19,-,TRBV30,CAWSPYSTVEGRNRQPQHF,TGTGCCTGGAGCCCATACTCTACCGTGGAGGGACGGAACCGTCAGCCCCAGCATTTT
-,TRBJ1-1,14,-,TRBV29-1,CSAASRGADTEAFF,TGCTCCGCGGCCTCTAGGGGGGCTGACACTGAAGCTTTCTTT
-,TRBJ1-4,15,-,TRBV6-6,CASRNGAGKNEKLFF,TGTGCCAGCAGAAATGGGGCAGGGAAAAATGAAAAACTGTTTTTT
-,TRBJ2-1,14,TRBD2,TRBV29-1,CSAGTSGSYNEQFF,TGCAGCGCGGGGACTAGCGGGAGTTATAATGAGCAGTTCTTC
-,TRBJ1-4,18,-,TRBV6-5,CASSYLTRGGGINEKLFF,TGTGCCAGCAGTTACCTTACTAGGGGGGGTGGAATTAATGAAAAACTGTTTTTT
-,TRBJ1-4,12,-,TRBV7-2,CASSAQGEKLFF,TGTGCCAGCAGCGCTCAGGGGGAAAAACTGTTTTTT
many,TRBJ2-3,18,-,TRBV6-1,CASSPPPFGTAVTDTQYF,TGTGCCAGCAGTCCTCCTCCGTTTGGGACTGCCGTAACAGATACGCAGTATTTT
few,TRBJ2-7,17,-,TRBV7-2,CASSLAHRPRSAYEQYF,TGTGCCAGCAGCTTAGCTCACAGGCCACGCTCGGCCTACGAGCAGTACTTC
-,TRBJ1-2,16,TRBD1,TRBV5-1,CASSLDRDRATYGYTF,TGCGCCAGCAGCTTGGATCGGGACAGGGCTACCTATGGCTACACCTTC
-,TRBJ2-6,19,TRBD2,TRBV20-1,CSARDGTSGGTSGANVLTF,TGCAGTGCTAGGGACGGGACTAGCGGAGGGACCTCTGGGGCCAACGTCCTGACTTTC
few,TRBJ2-3,16,TRBD1,TRBV3-1,CASSPRQGATTDTQYF,TGTGCCAGCAGCCCCAGACAGGGGGCAACGACAGATACGCAGTATTTT
-,TRBJ2-5,13,-,TRBV20-1,CSAPDSYQETQYF,TGCAGTGCACCGGACTCGTACCAAGAGACCCAGTACTTC
-,TRBJ1-2,14,-,TRBV11-1,CASSARGRSVGYTF,TGTGCCAGCAGCGCCAGGGGACGGTCGGTTGGCTACACCTTC
-,TRBJ2-7,16,-,TRBV2,CASSGTRQLATYEQYF,TGTGCCAGCAGTGGAACCCGACAGCTAGCCACCTACGAGCAGTACTTC
-,TRBJ2-3,13,-,TRBV28,CASSPPESDTQYF,TGTGCCAGCAGCCCCCCCGAGTCAGATACGCAGTATTTT
few,TRBJ2-1,13,-,TRBV20-1,CSVPRGSSNEQFF,TGCAGTGTCCCCCGTGGCAGTTCGAATGAGCAGTTCTTC
many,TRBJ2-5,14,-,TRBV6-5,CASSYVAGVETQYF,TGTGCCAGCAGTTATGTGGCAGGGGTAGAGACCCAGTACTTC
few,TRBJ2-3,18,-,TRBV6-1,CASSPTALWKAGTDTQYF,TGTGCCAGCAGTCCGACAGCGCTTTGGAAAGCCGGCACAGATACGCAGTATTTT
-,TRBJ1-2,15,-,TRBV5-1,CASSSDSTVNYGYTF,TGCGCCAGCAGCTCAGACTCGACGGTTAACTATGGCTACACCTTC
-,TRBJ2-5,14,-,TRBV27,CASSSWGAGETQYF,TGTGCCAGCAGTTCTTGGGGGGCGGGAGAGACCCAGTACTTC